This T cell receptor beta chain was captured in a study of T cell clonotyping in hematopoietic cell transplantation. Findings and limits, study-wide: Graft donor and pretransplant recipient Inverse Simpson Index values predicted broader posttransplant TCR diversity.

This clone was counted between two and nine times. Antigen: not known. V dropped 6 bases and J dropped 5 bases, with 22 bases sitting between them. CDR1 ENHRY and CDR2 SYGVKD come from the germline V gene. The CDR3 is made up of 16 amino acids. Only in-frame clones appear in the TCRdb table, and some are missing; sequencing was by immunoSEQ multiplex PCR. The sample lists about 18,000 clones; around 90% were seen once. Material for sequencing was peripheral blood mononuclear cells. This clonotype was obtained from a man aged 35 to 55 in good health. Some clones in this sample may be carry-over from other donors' samples. The chain couples TRBV10-3 to TRBJ1-2, with TRBD1 as a possible D gene (5 bases). The CDR3 nucleotides read TGTGCCATCAGGTCCGCGGGGTCCGGGGCGAGGTATGGCTACACCTTC. It specifies CAIRSAGSGARYGYTF.